The T cell receptor beta chain described here comes from a study of cytomegalovirus exposure and HLA in healthy donors. Study at large: Genetic ancestry analysis placed approximately 80% of the 400 or so donors that were genotyped in the Caucasian-associated cluster.

Amplification used 60 Vbeta primers and 13 Jbeta primers. TCRdb's copy holds only in-frame clones and misses some; the assay was immunoSEQ multiplex PCR. The sample lists around 150,000 clones, more than 70% occurring once. Germline values: CDR1 SGHVS, CDR2 FNYEAQ. Trimming took 5 bases from V and 1 from J, leaving 11 bases between them. There are 14 residues in the CDR3. The chain has TRBV7-6 and TRBJ1-1; D is unclear. This clonotype originated in a young man in good health and CMV-seronegative. The source material was PBMCs. CDR3 nucleotides: TGTGCCAGCAGCCCACAGCCCACGAACACTGAAGCTTTCTTT. It translates to CASSPQPTNTEAFF.